This TCR beta chain was observed in a study of blood T cell repertoires in COVID-19. About the research overall: Material from acute and convalescent COVID-19 was sourced from the United States, Italy and Spain. In each case, the material was cDNA or gDNA derived from T cells, B-cell-depleted T cells, or PBMCs.

The method was immunoSEQ multiplex PCR; TCRdb's version includes in-frame clones alone and lacks a portion of them. Of 140,000 or so clones in the sample, 70% to 85% were seen once. The TCR comes from a woman older than 75 with acute or convalescent COVID-19. The sample taken for sequencing was peripheral blood.

The CDR3 here is CASSFRASTGATGNTIYF. The CDR3 DNA reads TGTGCCAGCAGCTTTCGAGCGAGTACGGGTGCTACAGGAAACACCATATATTTT. The chain carries TRBV7-2 and TRBJ1-3; unclear D gene. This CDR3 region has 18 residues. Looked up from germline, CDR1 is SGHTA and CDR2 is FQGNSA. V dropped 3 bases and J dropped 4 bases, with 22 bases sitting between them.